This T cell receptor (beta chain) was recovered during a study of post-analysis software for immune sequencing data. Regarding the study as a whole: With TRBV5-6, TRBV5-1 and TRBV20-1 included, 5 or 6 TRBV segments were more frequent in patients than in controls. There was significantly lower normalized Chao1 diversity in multiple sclerosis patients than in controls.

Germline V gene data show CDR1 as SNHLY and CDR2 as FYNNEI. V lost 8 bases, J lost 4 bases, and 15 bases lay in between. This CDR3 has 14 residues. This clonotype was observed a few times. What it recognizes is unknown. Unique molecular identifiers were built into the TCR beta cDNA libraries. Input populations of roughly 0.85 to 11 million T cells gave rise to around 500,000 cDNA molecules. TCRdb redid the calling of the PCR reads with MiXCR, one entry per CDR3 protein. Of roughly 730,000 distinct CDR3 sequences listed, 25% to 30% were seen once; the top ten hold around 0.56%. Sample: blood. The rearrangement uses TRBV2 and TRBJ2-1; tentatively, D is TRBD2 (6 bases). The receptor was derived from a girl under 18 with multiple sclerosis. CDR3 region: CASLGDLGYNEQFF. The CDR3 region has the DNA TGTGCCAGCTTAGGGGACTTGGGTTACAATGAGCAGTTCTTC.